This TCR beta chain is drawn from a study of shared clonotypes between healthy human individuals. A single count supports this clone. Its antigen is still unknown. It was 200 to 250 ng DNA, about 30,000 T cell genomes, that sorted-subset replicate PCRs used. TCRdb keeps only in-frame clones here, not all; method: immunoSEQ multiplex PCR. Of roughly 2,500,000 clones in the sample, 93% are singletons; the top ten hold about 0.38%. Researchers partitioned CD4+ cells into CD45RA+ naive and CD45RA-negative memory subsets. J gave up 4 bases and V 3 bases, and 6 bases lay outside the gene matches. This CDR3 spans 16 amino acids. Germline loops: CDR1 MGHDK, CDR2 SYGVNS. Regarding the study as a whole: Of the naive CD4 clonotypes, about 5.4% were shared across a handful of donors. Naive subsets usually exceeded memory subsets in estimated richness.

Material for sequencing was naive CD4+ T cells from PBMCs. The subset was: CD45RA+ positively selected. This chain joins TRBV25-1 and TRBJ1-5; 10 bases match TRBD1. This receptor was taken from a man between 18 and 29 years old in good health. Some clones in this sample may be carry-over from other donors' samples. CDR3 in DNA: TGTGCCAGCAGTGAGGGGACAGGGGTAGGAAATCAGCCCCAGCATTTT. It codes for CASSEGTGVGNQPQHF.